This record covers a single TCR beta chain. Trimming stripped 4 bases from V and 2 bases from J, with 12 bases between. The CDR3 sequence is 15 residues long. CDR1 is MRHNA, CDR2 SNTAGT, per germline. The data stem from a study of cytomegalovirus exposure and HLA in healthy donors. PCR primers comprised 60 Vbeta and 13 Jbeta primers. Assay used: immunoSEQ multiplex PCR; TCRdb lists only in-frame clones, some missing. There are about 160,000 clones in the sample; roughly 77% occur only once, and 2.2% lies in the top ten. The source is a man over 45 in good health and CMV-seropositive. The genes are TRBV6-4 and TRBJ2-1, with a possible D match to TRBD2 (7 bases). Source material: PBMCs. The CDR3 loop is CASSARGGAYNEQFF. CDR3 coding DNA: TGTGCCAGCAGTGCGAGGGGGGGGGCCTACAATGAGCAGTTCTTC.